This T cell receptor (beta chain) was sequenced in a study of Ad26.COV2.S vaccination and SARS-CoV-2 variants. Documented treatment: around 19 received Ad26.COV2.S at low or high dose, single or two shots; roughly five received placebo; per-sample allocation not given. The study sampled participants on day 63 after the first vaccine or placebo injection. Generated by immunoSEQ multiplex PCR, the TCRdb table keeps only in-frame clones and is missing some. The table has 300,000 to 350,000 clones, roughly 88% seen once. This CDR3 contains 14 residues. V lost 3 bases and J 6 bases, leaving 9 bases between the germline ends. CDR1 and CDR2 from the germline V gene are LNHDA and SQIVND (reference sequence).

This TCR derives from a person between 18 and 65 years old who received the Ad26.COV2.S COVID-19 vaccine or a placebo. The chain recombines TRBV19 with TRBJ1-6; perhaps TRBD1 as D (6 bases). The specimen was peripheral blood, collected in a trial of Ad26.COV2.S vaccine versus placebo. The CDR3 is CASSMRGVNSPLHF. Here the CDR3 DNA reads TGTGCCAGTAGTATGAGGGGGGTTAATTCACCCCTCCACTTT.